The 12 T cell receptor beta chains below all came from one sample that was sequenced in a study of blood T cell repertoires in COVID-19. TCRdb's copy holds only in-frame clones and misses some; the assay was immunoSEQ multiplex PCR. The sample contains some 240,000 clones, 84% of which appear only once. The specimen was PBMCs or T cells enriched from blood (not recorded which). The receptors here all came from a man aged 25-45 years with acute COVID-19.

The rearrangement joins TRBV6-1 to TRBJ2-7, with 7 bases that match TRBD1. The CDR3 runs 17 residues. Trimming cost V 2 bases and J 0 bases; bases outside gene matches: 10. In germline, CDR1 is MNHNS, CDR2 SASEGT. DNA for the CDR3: TGTGCCAGCAGTGAACCATTGGACAGGCCTAACTCCTACGAGCAGTACGTC. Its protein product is CASSEPLDRPNSYEQYV.

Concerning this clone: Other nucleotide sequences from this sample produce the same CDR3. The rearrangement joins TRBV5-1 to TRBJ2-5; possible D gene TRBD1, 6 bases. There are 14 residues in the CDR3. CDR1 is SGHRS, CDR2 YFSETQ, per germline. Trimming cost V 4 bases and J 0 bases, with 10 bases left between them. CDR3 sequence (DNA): TGCGCCAGCAGCCTAGGACAGTACCAAGAGACCCAGTACTTC. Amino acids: CASSLGQYQETQYF.

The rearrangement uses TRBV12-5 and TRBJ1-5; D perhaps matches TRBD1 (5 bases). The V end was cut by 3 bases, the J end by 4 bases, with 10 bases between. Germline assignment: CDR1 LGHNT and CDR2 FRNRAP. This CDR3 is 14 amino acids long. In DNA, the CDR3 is TGTGCTAGTGGTTTAGGAGGGACGAATCAGCCCCAGCATTTT. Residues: CASGLGGTNQPQHF.

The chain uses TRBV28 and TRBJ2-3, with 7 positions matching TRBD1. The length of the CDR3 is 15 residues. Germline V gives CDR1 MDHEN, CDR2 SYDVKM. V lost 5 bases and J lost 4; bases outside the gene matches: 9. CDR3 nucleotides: TGTGCCAGCAGTCCTTCGGGACAGTCTGCAGATACGCAGTATTTT. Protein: CASSPSGQSADTQYF.

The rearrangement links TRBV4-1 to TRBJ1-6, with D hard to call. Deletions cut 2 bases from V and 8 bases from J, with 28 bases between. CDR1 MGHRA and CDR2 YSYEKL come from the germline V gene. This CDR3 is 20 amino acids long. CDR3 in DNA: TGCGCCAGCAGCCAACAATATCCTGTTTCGGGTGTGAGGTTTGATTCACCCCTCCACTTT. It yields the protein CASSQQYPVSGVRFDSPLHF.

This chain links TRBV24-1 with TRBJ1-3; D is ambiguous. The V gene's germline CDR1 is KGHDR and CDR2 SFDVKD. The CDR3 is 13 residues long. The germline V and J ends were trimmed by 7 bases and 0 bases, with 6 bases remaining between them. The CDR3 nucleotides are TGTGCCACCAGGGAGAGCTCTGGAAACACCATATATTTT. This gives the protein CATRESSGNTIYF.

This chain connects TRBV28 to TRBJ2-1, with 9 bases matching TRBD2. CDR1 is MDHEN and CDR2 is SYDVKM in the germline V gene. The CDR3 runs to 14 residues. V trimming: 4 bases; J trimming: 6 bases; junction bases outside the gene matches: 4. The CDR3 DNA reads TGTGCCAGCAGTTCTAGCGGGGATCGCAATGAGCAGTTCTTC. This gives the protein CASSSSGDRNEQFF.

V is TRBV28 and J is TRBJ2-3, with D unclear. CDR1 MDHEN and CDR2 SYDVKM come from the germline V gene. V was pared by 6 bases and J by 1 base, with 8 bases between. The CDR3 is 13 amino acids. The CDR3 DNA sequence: TGTGCCAGCAGGTCCCCGGGCACAGATACGCAGTATTTT. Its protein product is CASRSPGTDTQYF.

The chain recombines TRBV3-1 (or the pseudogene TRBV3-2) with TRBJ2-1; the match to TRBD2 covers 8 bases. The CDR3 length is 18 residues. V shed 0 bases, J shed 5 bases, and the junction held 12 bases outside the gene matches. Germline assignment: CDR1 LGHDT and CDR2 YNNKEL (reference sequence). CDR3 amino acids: CASSQEWPSGPIDNEQFF. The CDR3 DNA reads TGTGCCAGCAGCCAAGAATGGCCTAGCGGGCCGATCGACAATGAGCAGTTCTTC.

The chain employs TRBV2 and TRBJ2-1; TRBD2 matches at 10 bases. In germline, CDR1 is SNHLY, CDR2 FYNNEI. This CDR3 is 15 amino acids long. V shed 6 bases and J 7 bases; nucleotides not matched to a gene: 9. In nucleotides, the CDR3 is TGTGCCAGCAGAACAGGGTCTAGCGGGAGAAATGAGCAGTTCTTC. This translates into CASRTGSSGRNEQFF.

CDR3 DNA: TGTGCCAGTACCACGTCGACAGGGGGCGCCAGGAATGAGCAGTTCTTC. It encodes CASTTSTGGARNEQFF. V gene TRBV19 combines with J gene TRBJ2-1; 10 bases are shared with TRBD1. The germline CDR1 and CDR2 sequences are LNHDA and SQIVND (reference sequence). Trimming took 7 bases from V and 7 from J; bases not matched to a gene: 13. This CDR3 has 16 amino acids.

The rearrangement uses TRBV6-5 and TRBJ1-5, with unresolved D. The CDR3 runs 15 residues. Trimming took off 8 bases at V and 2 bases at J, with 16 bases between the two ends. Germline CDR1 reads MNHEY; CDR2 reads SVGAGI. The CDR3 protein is CASQDSGIGNQPQHF. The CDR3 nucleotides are TGTGCCAGCCAGGACTCGGGCATCGGCAATCAGCCCCAGCATTTT.